This is a list of T cell receptor beta chains from one sample in a study of shared clonotypes between healthy human individuals. Only in-frame clones appear in the TCRdb table, and some are missing; sequencing was by immunoSEQ multiplex PCR. The data hold under 600,000 clones, with about 96% observed a single time. Sequencing was performed on naive CD4+ T cells sorted from blood. The origin of the receptors is a woman in her twenties or thirties in good health. Both conserved end residues are part of each CDR3. D genes are given only for firm matches. Size tells how often a clone was seen (once, few, many) or the class of an expanded clone, and some rows leave it out.

j_call,clone_size,v_call,d_call,cdr3_length,cdr3_nt,cdr3_aa
TRBJ2-7,.,TRBV28,.,14,TGTGCCAGCACCCAGATGCCCGACACGGGGGAGCAGTACTTC,CASTQMPDTGEQYF
TRBJ2-7,.,TRBV11-2,.,15,TGTGCCAGCAGCTTAGAGCGGGGTATGACCTACGAGCAGTACTTC,CASSLERGMTYEQYF
TRBJ2-3,.,TRBV29-1,.,14,TGCAGCGTTGAAGATTCCGGAGGGGGAGATACGCAGTATTTT,CSVEDSGGGDTQYF
TRBJ2-7,.,TRBV10-2,TRBD1,17,TGCGCCAGCAGTGAGCCCGTGAGGGACAGGGTGTCCTACGAGCAGTACTTC,CASSEPVRDRVSYEQYF
TRBJ1-5,.,TRBV19,TRBD1,15,TGTGCCAGTAAACGAGACCGGGACAGGAATCAGCCCCAGCATTTT,CASKRDRDRNQPQHF
TRBJ1-2,.,TRBV6-5,TRBD1,13,TGTGCCAGCAGTTACACAGGGGGGGATCCTAACACCTTC,CASSYTGGDPNTF
TRBJ2-2,.,TRBV28,.,14,TGTGCCAGCAAACTGGGACAGAACACCGGGGAGCTGTTTTTT,CASKLGQNTGELFF
TRBJ1-2,.,TRBV11-2,.,13,TGTGCCAGCAGCTTAGTAGCAGGGCTTGGCTACACCTTC,CASSLVAGLGYTF
TRBJ1-5,.,TRBV11-2,.,12,TGTGCCAGCAGCTTTTCGGGGCAGCCCCAGCATTTT,CASSFSGQPQHF
TRBJ2-5,.,TRBV15,.,15,TGTGCCACCAGCAGAGAAGGCAGGGATAAAGAGACCCAGTACTTC,CATSREGRDKETQYF
TRBJ1-4,few,TRBV30,.,14,TGTGCCTGGAGTGTAGGCGGGGGATATGAAAAACTGTTTTTT,CAWSVGGGYEKLFF
TRBJ2-5,.,TRBV5-4,.,14,TGTGCCAGCAGCTCATCGGGAATCCAAGAGACCCAGTACTTC,CASSSSGIQETQYF